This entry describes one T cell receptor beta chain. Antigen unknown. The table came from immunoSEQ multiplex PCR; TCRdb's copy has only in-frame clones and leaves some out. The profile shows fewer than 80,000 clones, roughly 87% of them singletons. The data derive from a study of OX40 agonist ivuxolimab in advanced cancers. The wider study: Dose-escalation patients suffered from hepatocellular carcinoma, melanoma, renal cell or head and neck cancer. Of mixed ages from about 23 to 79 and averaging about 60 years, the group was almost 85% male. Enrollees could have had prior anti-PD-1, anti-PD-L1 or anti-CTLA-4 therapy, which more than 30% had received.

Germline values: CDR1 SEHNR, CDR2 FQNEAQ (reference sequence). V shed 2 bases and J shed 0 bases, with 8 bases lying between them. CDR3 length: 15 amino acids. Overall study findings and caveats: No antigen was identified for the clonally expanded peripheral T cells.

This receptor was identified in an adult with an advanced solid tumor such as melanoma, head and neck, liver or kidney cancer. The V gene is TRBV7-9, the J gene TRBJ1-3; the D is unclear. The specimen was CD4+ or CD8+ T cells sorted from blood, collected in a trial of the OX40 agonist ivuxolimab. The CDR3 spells CASSLSTSSGNTIYF. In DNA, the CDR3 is TGTGCCAGCAGCTTAAGTACAAGCTCTGGAAACACCATATATTTT.